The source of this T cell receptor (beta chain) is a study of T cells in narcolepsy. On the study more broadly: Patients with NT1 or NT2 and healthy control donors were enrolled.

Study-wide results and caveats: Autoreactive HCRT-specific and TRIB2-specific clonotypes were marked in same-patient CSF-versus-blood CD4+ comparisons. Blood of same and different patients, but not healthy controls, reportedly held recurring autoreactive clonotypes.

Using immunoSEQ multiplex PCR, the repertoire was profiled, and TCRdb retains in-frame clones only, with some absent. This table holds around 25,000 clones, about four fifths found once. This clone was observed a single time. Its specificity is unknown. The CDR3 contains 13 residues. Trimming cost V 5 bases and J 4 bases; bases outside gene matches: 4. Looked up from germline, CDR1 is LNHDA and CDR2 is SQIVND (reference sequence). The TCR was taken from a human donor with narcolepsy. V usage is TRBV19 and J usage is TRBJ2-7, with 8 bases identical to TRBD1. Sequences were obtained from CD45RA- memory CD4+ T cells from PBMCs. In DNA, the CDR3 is TGTGCCAGTAGTCCGGGGACAGGTTACGAGCAGTACTTC. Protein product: CASSPGTGYEQYF.